This T cell receptor beta chain is from a study of identical twins. Study-wide points: Models came in too low on out-of-frame TCR alpha sharing in monozygotic twins.

TCRdb analysed the 5' RACE reads with MiXCR anew, one entry per CDR3 protein. The data hold 1.5 million or so distinct CDR3 sequences, with less than 35% observed a single time. The CDR3 has 14 amino acids. This clonotype has ten or more counts. What it binds is unknown. The sequenced sample consisted of cord blood. This receptor was taken from a newborn girl in good health. The V and J genes are TRBV21-1 and TRBJ2-7; the table calls TRBD1, which could not be checked here. TRBV21-1 is a recognized pseudogene. The CDR3 bases are TGTGCCAGCACCCCCCCTCTACAGACCTACGAGCAGTACTTC. Its protein is CASTPPLQTYEQYF.